This T cell receptor beta chain was found in a study of cytomegalovirus exposure and HLA in healthy donors. Study conclusions and caveats: Fewer N-insertions (relative to the roughly 610-donor mean) were reportedly seen in an Asian-associated ancestry cluster in a later analysis. Presence/absence analyses assumed roughly uniform sequencing depth across donors.

This clone has only a few counts. Its antigen is not identified. PCR involved 60 Vbeta and 13 Jbeta primers. Libraries were prepared by immunoSEQ multiplex PCR; TCRdb keeps only in-frame clonotypes and omits some of them. The sample records roughly 190,000 clones, 82% being singletons. Germline V CDR1 and CDR2: SEHNR, FQNEAQ (reference sequence). V dropped 4 bases and J dropped 1 base, with 7 bases sitting between them. The CDR3 covers 13 residues. This chain joins TRBV7-9 and TRBJ1-1; D may be TRBD1 (5 bases). The sequencing input was PBMCs. This clonotype was obtained from a woman between 18 and 30 years old in good health and CMV-seronegative. For the CDR3, the DNA is TGTGCCAGCAGCTCACAGGAGAACACTGAAGCTTTCTTT. This sequence encodes CASSSQENTEAFF.